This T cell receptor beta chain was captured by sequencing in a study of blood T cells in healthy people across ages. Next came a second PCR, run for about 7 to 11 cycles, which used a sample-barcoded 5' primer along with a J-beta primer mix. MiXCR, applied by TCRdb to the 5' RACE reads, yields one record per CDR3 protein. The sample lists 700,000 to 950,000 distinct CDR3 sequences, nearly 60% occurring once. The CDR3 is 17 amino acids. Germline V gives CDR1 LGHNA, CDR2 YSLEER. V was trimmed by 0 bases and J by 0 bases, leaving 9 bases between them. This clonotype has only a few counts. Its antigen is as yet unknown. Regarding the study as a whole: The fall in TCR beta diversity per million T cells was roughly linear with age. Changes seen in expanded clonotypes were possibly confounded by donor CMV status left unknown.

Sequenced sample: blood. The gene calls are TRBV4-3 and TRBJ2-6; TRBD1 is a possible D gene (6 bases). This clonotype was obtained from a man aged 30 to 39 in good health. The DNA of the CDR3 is TGCGCCAGCAGCCAAGATTGGGACAACTCTGGGGCCAACGTCCTGACTTTC. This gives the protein CASSQDWDNSGANVLTF.